What follows is one T cell receptor (beta chain) and its context. The antigen it recognizes is unknown. Relative to the germline gene, one junction end is altered; a read error may explain this. The CDR3 sequence holds 15 residues, the cysteine and phenylalanine included. CDR3 DNA only is kept here, 45 bases in frame from base 1. CDR1 and CDR2, per the germline V gene (reference sequence), are SSHAT and FNYEAQ. These data come from a study of cytomegalovirus exposure and HLA in healthy donors (dated by TCRdb to 2016 to 2017). With respect to the entire study: An earlier analysis of approximately 600 of the donors reported 250 to 350 Gb of sequence data and some 120 million unique TCR beta sequences from around 200 million T cells. Roughly 300 gigabases of sequencing data and 78 million or so unique TCR sequences were included in an early release covering 550 to 800 HLA-typed donors. Of the 300 to 450 genotyped donors, about 84% fell in the genetic ancestry cluster associated with self-reported Caucasian donors. The study aimed to test whether signatures of past pathogen exposure could be identified by cataloging public T cell receptors. The study profiled the T cell repertoires of around 700 subjects by immunosequencing and related them to cytomegalovirus serostatus. A separate validation cohort of approximately 120 different subjects was used in addition to the 666-subject first cohort. To predict cytomegalovirus infection status, the study combined high-throughput TCR immunosequencing, statistical association of individual TCRs with disease status, and machine learning. A later analysis re-analyzed previously published TCR beta repertoires from 660 or so donors and added high-resolution HLA genotyping to study TCR occurrence patterns. In the later analysis, no new phenotypic data were used to find candidate immune exposures; instead, reliance was placed on TCR beta sequences and their occurrence across donors. An earlier analysis of some 500 of the donors used high-throughput TCR beta sequencing to judge whether each TCR beta V gene segment behaved as functional or pseudogenic. Donor age, sex, ethnicity and CMV serostatus were collected together with the repertoire data. Genome-wide SNP genotypes for about 60% of the roughly 700 donors were used in a later genetic analysis, which treated that subset as a discovery cohort. All discovery cohort repertoires had been generated on a single sequencing platform. Both class I and class II loci were covered by HLA typing, at four-digit resolution. Typing coverage varied by locus: about 629-630 donors for A, B, C, DRB1 and DQB1; roughly 510 for DQA1; more than 600 for DPA1; approximately 470 for DPB1. Five DR-DQ haplotypes were handled as single units for association and clustering, since linkage in the cohort was strong. Among about 360 genotyped donors of the cohort, an average of 235,054 unique TCR beta nucleotide sequences were sequenced per donor, about a sixth of them non-productive.

The study at large found these results: A total of 164 TCR beta chains were listed by the study as associated with cytomegalovirus. An association between a missense DCLRE1C variant and V-gene and J-gene trimming of TCR beta chains was found in a later genetic analysis and replicated in an independent cohort. A later analysis found that most CMV-associated TCR beta chains appeared HLA-restricted, with HLA associations seemingly driven largely by CMV exposure. In a later genetic analysis, fewer N-insertions in productive TCRs were reported among donors in an Asian-associated ancestry cluster than the roughly 640-donor mean. The earlier analysis of about 600 of the donors excluded roughly 16 rarely observed V segments, including chromosome 9 orphons, because counts were too low. The cohort was sequenced for TCR beta chains only, and without alpha or paired-chain data the features that could be detected were limited. In both the original and validation cohorts, the classifier was reported to diagnose cytomegalovirus status with high specificity and sensitivity. The only immune exposure information available for the cohort was CMV serostatus. It was suggested by the authors that the approach could potentially be generalized to other disease states and immunological phenotypes. Assigning TCR associations to individual alleles was difficult when HLA alleles, especially DR and DQ, strongly co-occurred. While some public TCRs were present in many individuals, most TCR sequences turned up only very rarely across donors. In a later analysis, the rate of TCR association differed among HLA loci, with DRB1 alleles having the most associated TCRs and HLA-C alleles having the fewest. The sequencing pipeline was judged likely to have produced a cluster of highly shared sequence variants as a technical artifact. At a false discovery rate of 0.05, a later analysis linked 16,000 or so TCR beta sequences to specific HLA alleles. Because HLA typing was missing for some donors at each locus, association tests included only the typed subset. Some IMGT-functional V segments, including TRBV6-2 and TRBV6-3, could not be told apart with the 87-base-pair reads, so those segments were excluded. According to a later analysis, parvovirus B19, influenza, CMV and Epstein-Barr virus appeared linked to several top co-occurrence clusters. In vitro tests confirmed that a few of the cytomegalovirus-associated TCR beta chains recognize cytomegalovirus antigens. Compared with equally common non-associated chains, HLA-associated TCR beta chains in a later analysis were more clonally expanded and had lower generation probabilities. The presence/absence analyses assumed that sequencing depth was roughly uniform across donors, and that assumption may not be true. In an earlier analysis of some 550 of the donors, most TCR beta V segments were observed in productive rearrangements about 87% or about 30% of the time, broadly matching IMGT annotations. Linkage disequilibrium might explain the correlated functional status among segregating V segments, but an unknown experimental factor could not be ruled out. A further reported finding was that TCR beta sequences accurately predicted the HLA-A and HLA-B alleles for most subjects in the first cohort.

The cohort consisted of 666 healthy bone marrow donors. All cohort members were sampled while nominally healthy, although unrecorded immune exposures were likely present. The donor was CMV seropositive and was included in the group of 270 or so seropositive cohort members. A peripheral blood sample was collected from each donor, and TCR beta sequencing was performed on peripheral blood mononuclear cells. Genomic DNA extraction from the blood cell samples was performed with the Qiagen DNeasy Blood Extraction Kit. The library was prepared using the immunoSEQ multiplex PCR assay. For the multiplex PCR, a mixture combining 60 forward primers for TCR Vbeta segments and 13 reverse primers for TCR Jbeta segments was used. The CDR3 region of rearranged TCR beta genes was amplified from genomic DNA by a multiplex PCR assay. On the Illumina HiSeq System, the amplified TCR beta libraries were sequenced as 87-base-pair reads. The study's own analysis went as follows. In a later analysis, tens of millions of unique TCR beta chains were counted across the 500 to 850 repertoires, and approximately 9.9 million of these chains were shared by at least two donors. To remove PCR and sequencing errors, raw reads were error-corrected and collapsed into unique sequences using a nearest-neighbor algorithm that merged closely related sequences. V, D and J gene segments were assigned by aligning CDR3 sequences to IMGT reference sequences. For a sequence to be retained, a match of at least six nucleotides was required to both a V gene segment and a J gene segment. Rearrangements were classified as productive when the CDR3 lacked stop codons and remained in frame with V and J, and all other rearrangements were classified as non-productive. Following IMGT convention, CDR3 was defined as the stretch from the second conserved V-encoded cysteine up to the conserved J-encoded phenylalanine. Sequences without an unambiguous match to a single V gene segment were excluded from the earlier analysis of about 600 of the donors. An earlier analysis of 587 of the donors called V segments functional above 56.7% productive rearrangements and segregating when the between-donor standard deviation exceeded 5%. A statistical classification framework was developed to diagnose cytomegalovirus status using the catalog of TCR beta chain sequences. In a later analysis, V and J genes were assigned by comparing TCR nucleotide sequences against IMGT/GENE-DB human TR gene sequences. The TCRdist pipeline was used in a later analysis to assign CDR3 sequences and most-parsimonious VDJ recombination scenarios. In a later analysis, every TCR beta chain was defined by the combination of its CDR3 amino acid sequence and its V-gene family, and reads without a unique V-gene family were dropped. In a later analysis, 550 to 650 highly shared, low-generation-probability nucleotide sequences were removed to address suspected cross-contamination and a sequencing artifact. In a later analysis, a clonal expansion index was calculated for each public chain from normalized within-repertoire ranks of inferred template counts. Generation probabilities in a later analysis came from a VDJ recombination model fitted to out-of-frame rearrangements, and those results were checked against IGoR. In a later analysis, TCR-TCR, TCR-HLA and TCR-CMV co-occurrence was scored with hypergeometric tests, and a repertoire-size bias correction was applied to TCR pairs. False discovery rates were estimated in a later analysis by permuting HLA or CMV assignments 20 times. A later analysis grouped co-occurring TCRs with DBSCAN, adding TCRdist sequence similarity when clustering within HLA-allele-positive subsets. Co-occurrence clustering excluded repertoires with fewer than 30,000 or more than 120,000 public chains, plus five with anomalous nucleotide sharing. Not all clones reach the TCRdb copy of this immuneACCESS table, which keeps in-frame sequences only. Checked studies attribute under half of the gap to unresolved V genes and leave the rest unexplained. V, J and clone size reflect that table, while D and trimming were determined from the DNA. The sample profile shows about 120,000 clones; 75% of them were found once. The leading ten clones occupy 2.5% to 3.5% of the sample.

This receptor chain uses TRBV7-7 and TRBJ2-5, and perhaps TRBD2 as D gene, on 5 matching bases. The TCR was taken from a woman aged 40 to 50 in good health and CMV-seropositive. Input material: PBMCs. The CDR3: CASSLARAPQETQYF. The sequence in DNA is TGTGCTAGCAGCTTAGCGAGAGCTCCCCAAGAGACCCAGTACTTC. With the rest looked up from the reference TRBV7-7 and TRBJ2-5 genes rather than sequenced, the full variable domain is GAGVSQSPRYKVTKRGQDVTLRCDPISSHATLYWYQQALGQGPEFLTYFNYEAQPDKSGLPSDRFSAERPEGSISTLTIQRTEQRDSAMYRCASSLARAPQETQYFGPGTRLLVL.